This T cell receptor (beta chain) was recovered during a study of CD8+ T cells in alopecia areata. The V gene's germline CDR1 is GTSNPN and CDR2 SVGIG (reference sequence). The CDR3 totals 12 residues. Trimming pared 5 bases from V and 1 base from J, leaving 8 bases between. Extraction of RNA preceded its reverse transcription into cDNA, which served as the sequencing template. TCRdb keeps only in-frame clones here, not all; method: immunoSEQ multiplex PCR. The sample comprises about 97,000 clones, 41% of which are singletons, and about 1.5% rests with the top ten. The sequenced material came from CD4+ T cells sorted from blood. The receptor was isolated from a human donor with alopecia areata. The rearrangement uses TRBV30 and TRBJ1-2, with D possibly TRBD1 on 5 matching bases. CDR3 sequence reads: CAWGADNYGYTF. The CDR3 bases are TGTGCCTGGGGGGCGGATAACTATGGCTACACCTTC.